These T cell receptor beta chains were read from a single sample in a study of siplizumab effects on memory and regulatory T cells. Using immunoSEQ multiplex PCR, the repertoire was profiled, and TCRdb retains in-frame clones only, with some absent. The sample holds approximately 60,000 clones, 79% seen once. The material sequenced was memory CD4+ T cells sorted from blood. These receptors all stem from a human donor in good health. Both conserved end residues are part of each CDR3. The D gene is left open where the match is weak. Clone size, where shown, is once, few, many, or a class for clones that have expanded.

d_gene	abundance	v_gene	j_gene	CDR3aa	CDR3nt
TRBD2	.	TRBV5-1	TRBJ2-2	CASSSTSGGSAGELFF	TGCGCCAGCAGCTCCACTAGCGGGGGTTCGGCCGGGGAGCTGTTTTTT
.	.	TRBV6-5	TRBJ1-1	CASTPPLGAEAFF	TGTGCCAGCACCCCTCCTCTCGGGGCTGAAGCTTTCTTT
.	.	TRBV25-1	TRBJ1-4	CASRPGPGEKLFF	TGTGCCAGCAGACCGGGGCCTGGGGAAAAACTGTTTTTT
.	.	TRBV2	TRBJ1-6	CASRGTGTPLHF	TGTGCCAGCAGAGGGACCGGAACACCCCTCCACTTT
TRBD1	once	TRBV7-2	TRBJ1-5	CASSGQGGGVQPQHF	TGTGCCAGCAGTGGACAGGGAGGGGGCGTCCAGCCCCAGCATTTT
TRBD2	.	TRBV18	TRBJ2-2	CASSPQRLAGGHTGELFF	TGTGCCAGCTCACCGCAGCGACTAGCGGGGGGGCACACCGGGGAGCTGTTTTTT
.	.	TRBV9	TRBJ2-2	CASSVGTPSVGELFF	TGTGCCAGCAGCGTCGGGACTCCCTCTGTCGGGGAGCTGTTTTTT
.	.	TRBV6-5	TRBJ2-3	CASSLSDTQYF	TGTGCCAGCAGTTTGTCAGATACGCAGTATTTT
TRBD2	once	TRBV4-2	TRBJ2-1	CANSPDGGGTPNEQFF	TGTGCCAACAGTCCCGATGGCGGGGGGACCCCCAATGAGCAGTTCTTC
TRBD1	once	TRBV29-1	TRBJ1-2	CSVADRASYGYTF	TGCAGCGTTGCCGACAGGGCCTCCTATGGCTACACCTTC
.	.	TRBV28	TRBJ1-2	CASSFRGATNYGYTF	TGTGCCAGCAGTTTCCGCGGGGCCACGAACTATGGCTACACCTTC
TRBD2	.	TRBV5-6	TRBJ2-2	CASSGGLAVIVNTGELLF	TGTGCCAGCAGCGGGGGACTAGCGGTGATAGTTAACACCGGGGAGCTGCTTTTT
.	.	TRBV2	TRBJ1-6	CASRREGSYNSPLHF	TGTGCCAGCAGAAGGGAAGGGTCCTATAATTCACCCCTCCACTTT
.	.	TRBV20-1	TRBJ1-1	CSATGQTEAFF	TGCAGTGCTACAGGGCAAACTGAAGCTTTCTTT
TRBD1	.	TRBV7-3	TRBJ2-1	CASSRDRLSNEQFF	TGTGCCAGCAGCCGGGACAGACTGTCCAATGAGCAGTTCTTC
TRBD2	.	TRBV11-2	TRBJ2-1	CASSLGAAGVAREQFF	TGTGCCAGCAGCTTAGGAGCAGCGGGGGTCGCCAGGGAGCAGTTCTTC
TRBD2	once	TRBV27	TRBJ2-3	CASRLAGVTDTQYF	TGTGCCAGCAGGCTAGCGGGGGTCACAGATACGCAGTATTTT
.	.	TRBV5-6	TRBJ1-3	CASSRDTGSGNTIYF	TGTGCCAGCAGCCGCGACACTGGCTCTGGAAACACCATATATTTT
.	.	TRBV9	TRBJ2-2	CASSLEYTGELFF	TGTGCCAGCAGCCTGGAGTACACCGGGGAGCTGTTTTTT
TRBD1	.	TRBV6-4	TRBJ1-4	CASLQGAGEKLFF	TGTGCCAGCTTACAGGGGGCAGGAGAAAAACTGTTTTTT
TRBD1	.	TRBV27	TRBJ1-1	CASSLLDRTGTEAFF	TGTGCCAGCAGTTTATTGGACAGGACGGGCACTGAAGCTTTCTTT
TRBD1	.	TRBV6-5	TRBJ2-7	CASRRQGATLDEQYF	TGTGCCAGCAGACGACAGGGGGCAACTTTAGACGAGCAGTACTTC
.	.	TRBV2	TRBJ1-2	CASSEQSPYGYTF	TGTGCCAGCAGTGAACAGTCACCCTATGGCTACACCTTC
.	.	TRBV13	TRBJ2-7	CASSLGPSGYEQYF	TGTGCCAGCAGCTTAGGTCCCAGCGGGTACGAGCAGTACTTC
.	.	TRBV7-2	TRBJ1-1	CASSIQGTEAFF	TGTGCCAGCAGTATCCAGGGCACTGAAGCTTTCTTT
.	.	TRBV7-3	TRBJ2-7	CASTVSTGHDEQYF	TGTGCCAGCACCGTGTCAACGGGTCACGACGAGCAGTACTTC
.	.	TRBV6-4	TRBJ1-2	CASSLGGYGYTF	TGTGCCAGCAGTTTGGGGGGCTATGGCTACACCTTC
.	once	TRBV7-9	TRBJ2-3	CASSLGRAGSTDTQYF	TGTGCCAGCAGCTTAGGCAGGGCGGGTAGCACAGATACGCAGTATTTT
TRBD1	.	TRBV5-4	TRBJ1-5	CASSLTGGGQSNQPQHF	TGTGCCAGCAGCTTGACAGGGGGCGGGCAGAGCAATCAGCCCCAGCATTTT
TRBD1	.	TRBV30	TRBJ2-5	CACGTGGETQYF	TGTGCCTGCGGGACAGGGGGGGAGACCCAGTACTTC
TRBD1	once	TRBV6-5	TRBJ2-7	CASTAQGTGSEQYF	TGTGCCAGCACCGCTCAAGGGACAGGGTCCGAGCAGTACTTC
TRBD1	.	TRBV9	TRBJ2-1	CASSPLGTGAYNEQFF	TGTGCCAGCAGCCCTCTCGGGACAGGGGCCTACAATGAGCAGTTCTTC
TRBD1	.	TRBV6-5	TRBJ1-1	CASADRNRGTEAFF	TGTGCCAGCGCAGATAGAAACAGGGGAACTGAAGCTTTCTTT
.	.	TRBV21-1	TRBJ1-5	CASSKFLLRVQGRGMQPQHF	TGTGCCAGCAGCAAATTCCTCCTCCGGGTACAGGGGAGGGGGATGCAGCCCCAGCATTTT
.	.	TRBV7-3	TRBJ1-3	CASSQTRNTIYF	TGTGCCAGCAGCCAGACCCGAAACACCATATATTTT
.	.	TRBV27	TRBJ2-3	CASSLGVGSTDTQYF	TGTGCCAGCAGTTTGGGAGTAGGATCCACAGATACGCAGTATTTT
.	.	TRBV14	TRBJ2-1	CASSRTYSYNEQFF	TGTGCCAGCAGCCGGACTTACTCCTACAATGAGCAGTTCTTC
.	.	TRBV7-9	TRBJ1-1	CASSPTRNTEAFF	TGTGCCAGCAGCCCCACAAGGAACACTGAAGCTTTCTTT
TRBD2	.	TRBV6-1	TRBJ2-2	CASAAGGNTGELFF	TGTGCCAGCGCAGCGGGGGGGAACACCGGGGAGCTGTTTTTT
.	.	TRBV28	TRBJ2-5	CASSPREQETQYF	TGTGCCAGCAGTCCACGGGAACAAGAGACCCAGTACTTC